This T cell receptor beta chain was identified in a study of Graves' ophthalmopathy and Graves' hyperthyroidism. RNA transcripts yielded amplified TCR beta CDR3 regions. The first round was an RT-PCR with HTBI primers, and the second round was a multiplex PCR. A single record per CDR3 protein comes from TCRdb applying MiXCR to the multiplex PCR reads. The table records approximately 150,000 distinct CDR3 sequences, approximately 40% of them present only once. Germline loops: CDR1 MNHEY, CDR2 SVGAGI. V lost 4 bases and J lost 2, with 12 bases in between. The CDR3 contains 15 residues. Donors with ophthalmopathy: moderate-to-severe activity, CAS ≥3, NOSPECS ≥4, duration under 3 months. Additional autoimmune diseases, uncontrolled infections, pregnancy or lactation disqualified patients. Clinical symptoms, serum thyroxine, TRAb, thyroid ultrasound and orbital computed tomography were relied on for diagnosis. PBMCs originated in roughly 9.3 ml of fresh peripheral blood.

This clonotype originated in a man younger than 40 with Graves' ophthalmopathy. Source material: peripheral blood. J is TRBJ1-5 and V is TRBV6-5, with D possibly TRBD1 on 6 matching bases. CDR3 residues: CASSSHGGRNQPQHF. In DNA, the CDR3 is TGTGCCAGCAGTTCCCACGGGGGGCGCAATCAGCCCCAGCATTTT.